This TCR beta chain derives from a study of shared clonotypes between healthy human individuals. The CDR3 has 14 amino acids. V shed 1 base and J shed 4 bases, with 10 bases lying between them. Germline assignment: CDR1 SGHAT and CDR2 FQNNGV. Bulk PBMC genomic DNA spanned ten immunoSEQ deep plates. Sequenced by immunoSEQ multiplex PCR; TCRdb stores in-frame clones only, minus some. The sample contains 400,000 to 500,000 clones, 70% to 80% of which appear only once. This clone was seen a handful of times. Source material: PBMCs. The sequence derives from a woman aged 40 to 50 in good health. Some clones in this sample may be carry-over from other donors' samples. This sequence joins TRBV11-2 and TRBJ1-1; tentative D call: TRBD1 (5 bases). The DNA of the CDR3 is TGTGCCAGCAGCTTAGTAGCAGGGTCCACTGAAGCTTTCTTT. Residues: CASSLVAGSTEAFF.